A single sample is the source of the 22 T cell receptor beta chains below, sequenced in a study of vaccination effects on CD4 cells after COVID-19. Repertoires were generated with immunoSEQ multiplex PCR, while TCRdb's copy carries only in-frame clones and drops some. The table has 35,000 to 45,000 clones, over 60% seen once. CD4+ T cell isolation took place after less than 13 days of culture. Documented for the person is a PCR-confirmed SARS-CoV-2 infection occurring between March and December 2020. Two-dose vaccination with either BNT162b2 or mRNA-1273 was given to the participants. Their specific antigens are unknown. The specimen comprised CD4+ T cells from PBMCs cultured without peptide, sampled after COVID-19 vaccination. Source of these receptors: a human donor who had a prior SARS-CoV-2 infection.

V and J are TRBV6-5 and TRBJ2-7, with 7 bases fitting TRBD1. The germline V gene encodes CDR1 MNHEY and CDR2 SVGAGI. CDR3 size: 15 residues. V lost 6 bases to trimming and J lost 6 bases; unmatched junction nucleotides: 14. The CDR3 DNA reads TGTGCCAGCAGCCCCCGAGGTAGGGGGCTATCCGAGCAGTACTTC. It specifies CASSPRGRGLSEQYF.

The chain links TRBV4-3 to TRBJ2-7, with 8 bases lining up with TRBD2. The CDR3 has 14 residues. V dropped 0 bases and J dropped 7; count of bases not matched to a gene: 5. Germline V gene sequence: CDR1 LGHNA, CDR2 YSLEER. CDR3 loop: CASSQDSRGREQYF. The DNA of the CDR3 is TGCGCCAGCAGCCAAGATAGTCGCGGGAGGGAGCAGTACTTC.

The rearrangement uses TRBV4-2 and TRBJ1-6; 7 positions match TRBD1. CDR1 is LGHNA and CDR2 is YNFKEQ in the germline V gene. V trimming: 3 bases; J trimming: 10 bases; junction bases outside the gene matches: 9. The CDR3 is 15 amino acids. The CDR3 region has the DNA TGTGCCAGCAGCCAGGAGGACAGGCCGCCCTCACCCCTCCACTTT. Its translation: CASSQEDRPPSPLHF.

CDR3 DNA sequence: TGTGCCAGCAGTCGCTCCGGTTGGACTGTCCGGACCCAGTACTTC. Encoded protein: CASSRSGWTVRTQYF. The chain joins TRBV6-5 to TRBJ2-5, with a weak D call TRBD2 (5 bases). There are 15 residues in the CDR3. The V end was cut by 5 bases, the J end by 7 bases, with 20 bases between. Per the germline V gene, CDR1 is MNHEY and CDR2 is SVGAGI.

The V call is TRBV24-1, the J call TRBJ2-1, with 15 bases that match TRBD2. Per the germline V gene, CDR1 is KGHDR and CDR2 is SFDVKD. There are 22 residues in the CDR3. V was clipped by 1 base and J by 0 bases; unmatched bases: 12. For the CDR3, the DNA is TGTGCCACCAGTGATTTTAGTCGTGGACTAGCGGGAGGGGAAAGCTCCTACAATGAGCAGTTCTTC. This codes for CATSDFSRGLAGGESSYNEQFF.

This clone was seen a handful of times. The J gene is TRBJ1-1, the V gene TRBV12-3 or TRBV12-4; 9 bases are shared with TRBD1. V lost 6 bases to trimming and J lost 4 bases; unmatched junction nucleotides: 3. This CDR3 contains 13 residues. The CDR3 DNA is TGTGCCAGCAGGCAGACAGGGGGCACTGAAGCTTTCTTT. Translation: CASRQTGGTEAFF.

V is TRBV4-1 and J is TRBJ2-7; 13 positions agree with TRBD2. CDR3 length: 18 residues. Germline values: CDR1 MGHRA, CDR2 YSYEKL. J lost 0 bases, V lost 4 bases, and 9 bases had no gene match. CDR3 in amino acids: CASSLPIRLAGGSYEQYF. CDR3 in DNA: TGCGCCAGCAGCCTCCCTATACGACTAGCGGGAGGCTCCTACGAGCAGTACTTC.

V and J are TRBV7-9 and TRBJ2-1; D gene ambiguous. The CDR3 covers 15 residues. Deletions cut 5 bases from V and 3 bases from J, with 14 bases between. Germline CDR1 SEHNR, CDR2 FQNEAQ (reference sequence). The CDR3 sequence is CASSRGVGDYNEQFF. The CDR3 nucleotides read TGTGCCAGCAGCAGAGGAGTTGGGGACTACAATGAGCAGTTCTTC.

The J gene is TRBJ2-7, the V gene TRBV5-6; a weak D match, TRBD2 (5 bases). The germline V and J ends were trimmed by 3 bases and 0 bases, with 10 bases remaining between them. Germline CDR1 reads SGHDT; CDR2 reads YYEEEE. This CDR3 is 14 amino acids long. The CDR3 loop reads CASSSTIPSYEQYF. CDR3 nucleotide sequence: TGTGCCAGCAGCTCGACTATTCCCTCCTACGAGCAGTACTTC.

This chain connects TRBV5-1 to TRBJ2-5; D is perhaps TRBD1 (5 bases). Germline loops: CDR1 SGHRS, CDR2 YFSETQ. V was clipped by 1 base and J by 5 bases, with 9 bases between them. The CDR3 consists of 13 residues. CDR3 sequence reads: CASSLRGQETQYF. The DNA for the CDR3 is TGCGCCAGCAGCTTGAGGGGTCAGGAGACCCAGTACTTC.

This clone was counted a few times. This chain uses TRBV27 with TRBJ2-3, with D perhaps TRBD1 (6 bases). The CDR3 runs 13 residues. V was trimmed by 6 bases and J by 1 base, leaving 8 bases between them. Germline values: CDR1 MNHEY, CDR2 SMNVEV (reference sequence). CDR3 nucleotides: TGTGCCAGCAGCCACAGGGGCACAGATACGCAGTATTTT. It yields the protein CASSHRGTDTQYF.

In this sample, this clone turned up once. This chain connects TRBV19 to TRBJ1-6, with a tentative D call TRBD1 (6 bases). This CDR3 has 14 amino acids. With 1 base removed from V and 10 bases from J, the gap between germline ends came to 11 bases. Per the germline V gene, CDR1 is LNHDA and CDR2 is SQIVND (reference sequence). CDR3 bases: TGTGCCAGTAGTATAGCGGGCAGGGGCTCACCCCTCCACTTT. As protein: CASSIAGRGSPLHF.

This rearrangement joins TRBV7-2 to TRBJ2-5; 11 positions match TRBD2. The CDR3 length is 15 residues. V trimming: 5 bases; J trimming: 1 base; junction bases outside the gene matches: 3. Germline CDR1 SGHTA, CDR2 FQGNSA. The CDR3 DNA follows: TGTGCCAGCAGCAAGACTAGCGGGACCCAAGAGACCCAGTACTTC. Its protein product is CASSKTSGTQETQYF.

This rearrangement joins TRBV5-8 to TRBJ1-5; D unclear. The CDR3 runs 12 residues. The germline V and J ends were trimmed by 2 bases and 5 bases, with 5 bases remaining between them. Germline assignment: CDR1 SGHTS and CDR2 YDEGEE. CDR3 coding DNA: TGTGCCAGCAGCTTATTAGATCAGCCCCAGCATTTT. It translates to CASSLLDQPQHF.

CDR3 loop: CATSRAPAQETQYF. DNA of the CDR3: TGTGCCACCAGCAGAGCCCCGGCTCAAGAGACCCAGTACTTC. The chain combines TRBV15 with TRBJ2-5; D unclear. Germline V gene sequence: CDR1 LNHNV, CDR2 YYDKDF (reference sequence). This CDR3 is 14 amino acids long. Trimming left V 1 base short and J 2 bases short, with 8 bases between.

Only one count was recorded for this clone. V gene TRBV5-4 combines with J gene TRBJ2-5, with D perhaps TRBD1 or TRBD2 (5 bases each). Germline V lookup: CDR1 SGHNT, CDR2 YYREEE (reference sequence). This CDR3 region has 16 residues. V was pared by 2 bases and J by 2 bases, with 16 bases between. In DNA, the CDR3 is TGTGCCAGCAGCTTTTCCGGGACCAGAACACAAGAGACCCAGTACTTC. Translating gives CASSFSGTRTQETQYF.

This clone was seen only a few times. The CDR3 DNA sequence: TGTGCCAGCACCGTGGGGGGGCAGGGGACACGAGAGACCCAGTACTTC. It translates to CASTVGGQGTRETQYF. The gene calls are TRBV6-4 and TRBJ2-5, with a weak D call TRBD2 (7 bases). Germline V gene lookup returns CDR1 MRHNA and CDR2 SNTAGT. V lost 7 bases and J lost 4, with 22 bases in between. This CDR3 is built from 16 residues.

The chain uses TRBV7-3 and TRBJ1-1; 7 bases map to TRBD1. The J segment lost 0 bases and the V segment lost 5 bases, leaving 12 bases of the junction unmatched. There are 17 residues in the CDR3. Germline-derived CDR1 and CDR2 are SGHTA and FQGTGA. The CDR3 DNA reads as TGTGCCAGCAGCAACCAGCTCCGGGACAGCATGAACACTGAAGCTTTCTTT. Encoded protein: CASSNQLRDSMNTEAFF.

This chain uses TRBV5-1 with TRBJ2-3; TRBD1 might be the D (6 bases). V was pared by 3 bases and J by 2 bases, with 13 bases between. Looked up from germline, CDR1 is SGHRS and CDR2 is YFSETQ. CDR3 size: 15 residues. The CDR3 DNA reads as TGCGCCAGCAGCTCTTCAGGGGCCCCCACAGATACGCAGTATTTT. Translated: CASSSSGAPTDTQYF.

The CDR3 sequence: CASSFMGTETQYF. Here the CDR3 DNA reads TGTGCCAGCAGCTTTATGGGCACGGAGACCCAGTACTTC. The chain joins TRBV7-9 to TRBJ2-5, with unresolved D. V shed 3 bases and J shed 5 bases, with 10 bases lying between them. From germline, CDR1 is SEHNR and CDR2 FQNEAQ (reference sequence). This CDR3 spans 13 amino acids.

A few counts support this clone. The J gene is TRBJ2-1, the V gene TRBV7-2, with D perhaps given as TRBD1 or TRBD2 (5 bases each). The V gene's germline CDR1 is SGHTA and CDR2 FQGNSA. The CDR3 contains 16 residues. V lost 6 bases and J 9 bases, leaving 24 bases between the germline ends. CDR3 loop: CASSHPRGPRLGEQFF. The CDR3 DNA reads TGTGCCAGCAGTCACCCCCGGGGCCCGCGTCTCGGTGAGCAGTTCTTC.

The rearrangement links TRBV19 to TRBJ1-5, with D possibly TRBD1 on 6 matching bases. V lost 7 bases and J lost 4, with 17 bases in between. Germline V gene sequence: CDR1 LNHDA, CDR2 SQIVND (reference sequence). CDR3 length: 15 residues. The CDR3 loop is CASTQGLNLNQPQHF. CDR3 sequence (DNA): TGTGCCAGTACGCAGGGGCTCAACCTAAATCAGCCCCAGCATTTT.